These 2 T cell receptor beta chains came from one sample sequenced in a study of cytomegalovirus exposure and HLA in healthy donors. Primers included in the PCR were 60 Vbeta and 13 Jbeta primers. Produced via immunoSEQ multiplex PCR; TCRdb's table is partial and in-frame only. The sample contains approximately 70,000 clones, about 74% of which appear only once. Material: PBMCs. These receptors were collected from a woman in her 30s in good health and CMV-seropositive.

This clone occurred a few times. The V call is TRBV19, the J call TRBJ1-5; tentatively, D is TRBD1 (6 bases). V lost 2 bases and J lost 4, with 12 bases in between. Germline V gives CDR1 LNHDA, CDR2 SQIVND (reference sequence). This CDR3 contains 15 residues. The CDR3 bases are TGTGCCAGTAGTATACAAGAACAGGGAAATCAGCCCCAGCATTTT. It encodes CASSIQEQGNQPQHF.

The chain has TRBV4-3 and TRBJ2-7; 10 nucleotides agree with TRBD1. The CDR3 totals 15 residues. The germline gives CDR1 LGHNA, CDR2 YSLEER. V lost 2 bases and J lost 3; bases outside the gene matches: 4. This chain's CDR3 is CASSQSWTGGYEQYF. In nucleotides, the CDR3 is TGCGCCAGCAGCCAATCTTGGACAGGGGGCTACGAGCAGTACTTC.